One and the same sample provided the 8 T cell receptor beta chains below, sequenced in a study of T cell responses to AZD1222 COVID-19 vaccine. The method was immunoSEQ multiplex PCR; TCRdb's version includes in-frame clones alone and lacks a portion of them. The sample yields under 150,000 clones, around nine tenths seen once. The specimen comprised peripheral blood, sampled on day 0 of AZD1222 vaccination. These receptors came from an adult in good health.

The chain uses TRBV2 and TRBJ2-2, with D possibly TRBD1 on 6 matching bases. This CDR3 is built from 15 residues. V lost 5 bases, J lost 5 bases, and 15 bases lay in between. Germline CDR1 reads SNHLY; CDR2 reads FYNNEI. CDR3 loop: CASSRQGQSTGELFF. Written as DNA, the CDR3 is TGTGCCAGCAGTCGTCAGGGACAATCAACCGGGGAGCTGTTTTTT. Looking up the rest from reference TRBV2 and TRBJ2-2 gives the full variable domain: EPEVTQTPSHQVTQMGQEVILRCVPISNHLYFYWYRQILGQKVEFLVSFYNNEISEKSEIFDDQFSVERPDGSNFTLKIRSTKLEDSAMYFCASSRQGQSTGELFFGEGSRLTVL.

This clone has just a few counts. The V and J genes are TRBV7-9 and TRBJ1-2, with D tentatively TRBD1 (6 bases). Trimming left V 1 base short and J 4 bases short, with 10 bases between. This CDR3 contains 14 residues. Germline CDR1 is SEHNR and CDR2 is FQNEAQ (reference sequence). The DNA of the CDR3 is TGTGCCAGCAGCTTAGGGACAGCTATCTATGGCTACACCTTC. Its protein product is CASSLGTAIYGYTF.

The J gene is TRBJ1-3, the V gene TRBV4-2; the D gene is possibly TRBD1 (5 bases). CDR3 length: 16 residues. Germline V gene data show CDR1 as LGHNA and CDR2 as YNFKEQ. Deletions cut 2 bases from V and 8 bases from J, with 19 bases between. For the CDR3, the DNA is TGTGCCAGCAGCCAATCCGGGACCTCGTTCTTGGACACCATATATTTT. It specifies CASSQSGTSFLDTIYF.

The count of this clone is one. The chain recombines TRBV30 with TRBJ2-7; a possible D gene is TRBD2 (6 bases). The V end lost 4 bases, the J end lost 6 bases, and 10 bases lay between the germline ends. CDR3 length: 11 amino acids. CDR1 is GTSNPN and CDR2 is SVGIG in the germline V gene (reference sequence). As DNA, the CDR3 is TGTGCCTGGACGCGGCGGGGCGAGCAGTACTTC. As protein: CAWTRRGEQYF. The full variable domain, its missing parts supplied by reference TRBV30 and TRBJ2-7, is SQTIHQWPATLVQPVGSPLSLECTVEGTSNPNLYWYRQAAGRGLQLLFYSVGIGQISSEVPQNLSASRPQDRQFILSSKKLLLSDSGFYLCAWTRRGEQYFGPGTRLTVT.

V is TRBV18 and J is TRBJ2-7; D not certain. The CDR3 consists of 13 residues. CDR1 is KGHSH, CDR2 LQKENI, per germline. V dropped 4 bases and J dropped 5 bases, with 12 bases sitting between them. CDR3 DNA sequence: TGTGCCAGCTCACTCCGAATGGCCCACGAGCAGTACTTC. The encoded protein is CASSLRMAHEQYF.

The chain combines TRBV2 with TRBJ2-1; 8 bases match TRBD2. The V gene end was trimmed by 8 bases and the J gene end by 4 bases; junction bases not matched to a gene: 4. The germline V gene encodes CDR1 SNHLY and CDR2 FYNNEI. The CDR3 consists of 13 residues. This CDR3 reads CASLAGLYNEQFF. CDR3 coding DNA: TGTGCCAGCTTAGCGGGACTATACAATGAGCAGTTCTTC.

The J gene is TRBJ1-6, the V gene TRBV5-5, with D perhaps matching TRBD1 (5 bases). CDR1 is SGHKS and CDR2 is YYEKEE in the germline V gene (reference sequence). The CDR3 has 15 residues. V was cut by 5 bases and J by 10 bases, with 19 bases left in between. CDR3 residues: CASSPPSGARSPLHF. The CDR3 DNA follows: TGTGCCAGCAGTCCCCCCAGTGGGGCGCGGTCACCCCTCCACTTT.

The chain has TRBV7-9 and TRBJ2-3, with D hard to call. The CDR3 extends over 13 amino acids. Germline V CDR1 and CDR2: SEHNR, FQNEAQ (reference sequence). Deletions cut 5 bases from V and 6 bases from J, with 12 bases between. CDR3 residues: CASSPRAMDTQYF. CDR3 DNA sequence: TGTGCCAGCAGCCCCCGGGCCATGGATACGCAGTATTTT.